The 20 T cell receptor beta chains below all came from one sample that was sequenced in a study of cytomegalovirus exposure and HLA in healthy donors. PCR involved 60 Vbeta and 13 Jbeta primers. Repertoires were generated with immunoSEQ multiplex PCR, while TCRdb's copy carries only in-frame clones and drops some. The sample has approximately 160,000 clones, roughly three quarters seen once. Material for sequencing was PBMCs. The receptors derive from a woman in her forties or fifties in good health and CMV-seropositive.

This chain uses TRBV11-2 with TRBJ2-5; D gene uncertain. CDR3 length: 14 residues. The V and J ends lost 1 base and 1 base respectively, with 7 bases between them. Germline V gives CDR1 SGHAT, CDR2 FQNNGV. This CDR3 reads CASSLGHSQETQYF. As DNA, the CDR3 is TGTGCCAGCAGCTTAGGACACAGCCAAGAGACCCAGTACTTC.

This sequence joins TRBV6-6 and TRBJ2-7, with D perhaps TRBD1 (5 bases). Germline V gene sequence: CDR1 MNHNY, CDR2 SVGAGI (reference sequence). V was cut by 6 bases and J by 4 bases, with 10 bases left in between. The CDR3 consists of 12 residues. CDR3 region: CASSDSSYEQYF. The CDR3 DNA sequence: TGTGCCAGCAGCGACAGTTCGTACGAGCAGTACTTC.

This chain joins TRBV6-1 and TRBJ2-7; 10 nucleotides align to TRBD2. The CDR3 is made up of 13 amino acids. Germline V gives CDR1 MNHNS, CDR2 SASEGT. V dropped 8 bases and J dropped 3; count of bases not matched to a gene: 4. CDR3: CASEVAGGYEQYF. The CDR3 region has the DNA TGTGCCAGCGAGGTAGCGGGGGGCTACGAGCAGTACTTC.

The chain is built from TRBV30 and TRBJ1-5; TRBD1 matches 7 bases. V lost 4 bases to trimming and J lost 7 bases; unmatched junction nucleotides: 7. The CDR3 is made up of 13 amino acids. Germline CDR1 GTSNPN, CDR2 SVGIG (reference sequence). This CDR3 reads CAWTSGGGQPQHF. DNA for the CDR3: TGTGCCTGGACTTCAGGGGGTGGACAGCCCCAGCATTTT.

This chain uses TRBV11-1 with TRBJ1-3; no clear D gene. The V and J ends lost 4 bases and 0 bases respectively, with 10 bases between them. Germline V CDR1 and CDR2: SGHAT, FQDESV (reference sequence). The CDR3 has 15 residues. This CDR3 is CASSSRQASGNTIYF. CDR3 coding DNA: TGTGCCAGCAGCTCAAGACAAGCCTCTGGAAACACCATATATTTT.

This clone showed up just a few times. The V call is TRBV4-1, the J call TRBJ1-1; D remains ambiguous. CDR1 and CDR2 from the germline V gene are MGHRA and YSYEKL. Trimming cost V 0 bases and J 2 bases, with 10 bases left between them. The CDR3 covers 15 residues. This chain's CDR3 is CASSQEWRANTEAFF. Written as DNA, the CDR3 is TGCGCCAGCAGCCAAGAGTGGAGGGCTAACACTGAAGCTTTCTTT.

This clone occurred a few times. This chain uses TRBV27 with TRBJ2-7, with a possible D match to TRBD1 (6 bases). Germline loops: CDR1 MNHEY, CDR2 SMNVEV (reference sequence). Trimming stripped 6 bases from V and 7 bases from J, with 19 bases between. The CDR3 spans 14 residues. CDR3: CASRTSTGLGEQYF. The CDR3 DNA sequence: TGTGCCAGCAGGACCTCCACAGGGTTGGGGGAGCAGTACTTC.

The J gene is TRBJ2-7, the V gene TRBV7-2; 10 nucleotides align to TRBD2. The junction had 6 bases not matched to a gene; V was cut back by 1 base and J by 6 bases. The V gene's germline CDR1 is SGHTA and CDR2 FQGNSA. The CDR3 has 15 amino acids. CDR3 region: CASSLDLAGESEQYF. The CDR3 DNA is TGTGCCAGCAGCTTAGATCTAGCGGGGGAGTCCGAGCAGTACTTC. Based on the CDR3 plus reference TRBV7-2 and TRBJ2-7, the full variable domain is GAGVSQSPSNKVTEKGKDVELRCDPISGHTALYWYRQSLGQGLEFLIYFQGNSAPDKSGLPSDRFSAERTGGSVSTLTIQRTQQEDSAVYLCASSLDLAGESEQYFGPGTRLTVT.

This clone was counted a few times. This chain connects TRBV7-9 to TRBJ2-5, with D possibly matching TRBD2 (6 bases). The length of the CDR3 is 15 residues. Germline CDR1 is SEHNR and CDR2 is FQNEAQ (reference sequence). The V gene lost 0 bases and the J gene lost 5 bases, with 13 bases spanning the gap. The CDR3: CASSLAVAGTETQYF. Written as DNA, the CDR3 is TGTGCCAGCAGCTTAGCGGTTGCAGGGACTGAGACCCAGTACTTC.

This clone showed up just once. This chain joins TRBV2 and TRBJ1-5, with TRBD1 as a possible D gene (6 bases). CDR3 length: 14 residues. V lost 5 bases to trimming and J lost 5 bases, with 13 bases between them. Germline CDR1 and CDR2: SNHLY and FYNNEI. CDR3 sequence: CASSYGTLYQPQHF. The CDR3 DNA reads TGTGCCAGCAGTTACGGGACATTATATCAGCCCCAGCATTTT.

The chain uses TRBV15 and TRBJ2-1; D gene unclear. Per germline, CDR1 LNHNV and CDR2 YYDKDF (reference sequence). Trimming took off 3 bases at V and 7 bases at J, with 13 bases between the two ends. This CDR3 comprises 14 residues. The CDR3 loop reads CATSRGQLPNEQFF. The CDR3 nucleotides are TGTGCCACCAGCAGGGGCCAGCTCCCAAATGAGCAGTTCTTC.

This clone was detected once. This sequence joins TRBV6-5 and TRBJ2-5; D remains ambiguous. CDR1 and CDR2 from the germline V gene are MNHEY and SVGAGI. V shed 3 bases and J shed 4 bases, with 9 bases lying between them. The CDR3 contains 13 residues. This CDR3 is CASSYKRGETQYF. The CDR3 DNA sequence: TGTGCCAGCAGTTATAAGCGAGGAGAGACCCAGTACTTC.

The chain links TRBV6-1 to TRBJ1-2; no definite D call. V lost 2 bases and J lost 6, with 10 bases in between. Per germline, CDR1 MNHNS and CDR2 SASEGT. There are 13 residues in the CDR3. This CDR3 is CASSEPRLDGYTF. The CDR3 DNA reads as TGTGCCAGCAGTGAACCTAGGCTCGATGGCTACACCTTC.

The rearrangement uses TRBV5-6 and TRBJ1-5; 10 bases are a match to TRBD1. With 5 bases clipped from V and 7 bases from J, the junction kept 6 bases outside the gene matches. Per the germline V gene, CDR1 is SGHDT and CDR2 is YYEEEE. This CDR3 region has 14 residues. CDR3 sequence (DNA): TGTGCCAGCAGTCGACAGGGGGCAGGCCAGCCCCAGCATTTT. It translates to CASSRQGAGQPQHF. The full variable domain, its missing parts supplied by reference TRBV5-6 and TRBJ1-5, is DAGVTQSPTHLIKTRGQQVTLRCSPKSGHDTVSWYQQALGQGPQFIFQYYEEEERQRGNFPDRFSGHQFPNYSSELNVNALLLGDSALYLCASSRQGAGQPQHFGDGTRLSIL.

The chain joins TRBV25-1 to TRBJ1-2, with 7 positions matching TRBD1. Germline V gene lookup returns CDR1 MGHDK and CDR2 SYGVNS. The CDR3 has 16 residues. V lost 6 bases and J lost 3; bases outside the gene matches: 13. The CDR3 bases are TGTGCCAGCAGCCCCATCGGGACTCAGGGGGACTATGGCTACACCTTC. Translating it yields CASSPIGTQGDYGYTF.

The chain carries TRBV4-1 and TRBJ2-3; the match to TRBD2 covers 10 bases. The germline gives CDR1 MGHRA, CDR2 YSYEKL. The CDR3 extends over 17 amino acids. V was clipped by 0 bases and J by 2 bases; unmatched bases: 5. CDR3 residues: CASSQEGLAGVTDTQYF. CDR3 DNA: TGCGCCAGCAGCCAAGAGGGGCTAGCGGGGGTCACAGATACGCAGTATTTT.

CDR3: CAWSVGVFYEQYF. For the CDR3, the DNA is TGTGCCTGGAGTGTAGGGGTTTTCTACGAGCAGTACTTC. The gene calls are TRBV30 and TRBJ2-7, with D possibly TRBD1 on 5 matching bases. The CDR3 contains 13 residues. Germline V gives CDR1 GTSNPN, CDR2 SVGIG (reference sequence). V was cut by 0 bases and J by 3 bases, with 9 bases left in between.

The CDR3 spells CASSLTGARGNTEAFF. The CDR3 DNA reads TGCGCCAGCAGCTTGACAGGGGCGAGGGGGAACACTGAAGCTTTCTTT. The chain is built from TRBV5-1 and TRBJ1-1; 7 bases are shared with TRBD1. The ends lost 1 base at V and 1 base at J; junction bases unmatched: 7. CDR1 and CDR2 from the germline V gene are SGHRS and YFSETQ. This CDR3 spans 16 amino acids.

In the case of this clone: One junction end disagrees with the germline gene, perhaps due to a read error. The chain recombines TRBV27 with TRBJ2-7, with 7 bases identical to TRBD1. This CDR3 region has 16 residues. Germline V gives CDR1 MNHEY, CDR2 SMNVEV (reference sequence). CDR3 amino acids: CASSRSTGVGSYERYF. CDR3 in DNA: TGTGCCAGCAGTAGATCTACAGGGGTGGGCTCCTACGAGCGGTACTTC.

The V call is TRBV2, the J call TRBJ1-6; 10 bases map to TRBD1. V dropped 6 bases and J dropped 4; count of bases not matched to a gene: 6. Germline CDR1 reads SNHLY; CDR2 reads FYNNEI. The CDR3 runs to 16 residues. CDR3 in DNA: TGTGCCAGCAGACCGGGACAGGGGAGATATAATTCACCCCTCCACTTT. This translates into CASRPGQGRYNSPLHF.